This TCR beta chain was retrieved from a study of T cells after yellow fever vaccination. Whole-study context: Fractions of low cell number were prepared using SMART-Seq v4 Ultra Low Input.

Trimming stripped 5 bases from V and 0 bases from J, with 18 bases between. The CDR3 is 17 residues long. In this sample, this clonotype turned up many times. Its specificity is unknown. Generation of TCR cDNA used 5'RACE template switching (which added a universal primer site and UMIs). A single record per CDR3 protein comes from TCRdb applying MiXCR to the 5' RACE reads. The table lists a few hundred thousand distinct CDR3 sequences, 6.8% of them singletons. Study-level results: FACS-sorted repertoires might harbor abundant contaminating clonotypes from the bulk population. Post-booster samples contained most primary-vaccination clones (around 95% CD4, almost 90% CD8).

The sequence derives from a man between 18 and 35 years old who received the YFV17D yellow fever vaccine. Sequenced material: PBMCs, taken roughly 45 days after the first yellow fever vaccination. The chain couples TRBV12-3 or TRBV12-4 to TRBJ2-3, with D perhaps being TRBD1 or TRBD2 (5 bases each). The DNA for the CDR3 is TGTGCCAGCAGTCCCCAACCCGGGACGGTTAGCACAGATACGCAGTATTTT. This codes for CASSPQPGTVSTDTQYF.